This TCR beta chain originates from a study of blood T cell repertoires in COVID-19. Study in general: Sites in the United States, Italy and Spain provided acute and convalescent COVID-19 samples. PBMCs, B-cell-depleted T cells, or T cells provided the cDNA or gDNA that made up the material.

Ages ranged from roughly 18 to 100 years, with residence in approximately 23 US areas. Clinical history as reported by participants underpinned cohort assignment. Profiling relied on immunoSEQ multiplex PCR, and the TCRdb table lists in-frame clones only, not all of them. The sample lists about 440,000 clones, roughly nine tenths occurring once. V dropped 6 bases and J dropped 6; count of bases not matched to a gene: 5. The CDR3 is 14 residues long. Germline V gene sequence: CDR1 MNHNY, CDR2 SVGAGI (reference sequence). The chain carries TRBV6-6 and TRBJ1-5; 10 nucleotides agree with TRBD1. The sequence was obtained from a woman younger than 35 with acute COVID-19. The specimen was PBMCs or T cells enriched from blood (not recorded which). The CDR3 nucleotides read TGTGCCAGCAGCACGACAGGGGGCTCTCAGCCCCAGCATTTT. It translates to CASSTTGGSQPQHF.